This TCR beta chain appears in the sequencing data of a study of T cell responses to AZD1222 COVID-19 vaccine. Study context: Second-dose groups at about 4 or about 12 weeks were pooled.

Study outcomes and limitations: As reported, nearly half of all spike-specific TCRs target variant regions that are unmutated. Two doses of AZD1222 preceded a rise in Spike-specific TCR breadth and depth. The donor cohort was predominantly white British with a female majority, and clonal diversity may have been underestimated.

Some clones are missing from TCRdb's copy, which holds only in-frame ones; the method was immunoSEQ multiplex PCR. This sample yields about 86,000 clones, of which under 95% are seen a single time; around 3% belongs to the top ten. This CDR3 is 15 amino acids long. Germline V CDR1 and CDR2: MDHEN, SYDVKM. Trimming shortened V by 3 bases and J by 0 bases, and 8 bases separated the two germline ends. As for this clone: Its antigen remains unknown.

The chain links TRBV28 to TRBJ1-4; a possible D gene is TRBD1 (5 bases). The material was peripheral blood, obtained on day 0 of AZD1222 vaccination. This TCR came from an adult in good health. The CDR3 loop reads CASSFSGATNEKLFF. Written as DNA, the CDR3 is TGTGCCAGCAGTTTTTCGGGGGCAACTAATGAAAAACTGTTTTTT.